Listed below are T cell receptor beta chains from one sample, sequenced in a study of cytomegalovirus exposure and HLA in healthy donors. The protocol was immunoSEQ multiplex PCR, while the TCRdb copy is restricted to in-frame clones and leaves out a portion. Among around 160,000 clones listed, over 80% were seen once. The specimen sequenced was PBMCs. Receptor source: a woman aged 18 to 35 in good health and CMV-seronegative. Each CDR3 is given with its conserved first and last residue. D genes are given only for firm matches. Clone size is shown for a subset of rows, as once, few, many or a class of expanded clone.

V: TRBV30; J: TRBJ1-2; D: TRBD1; size: -; DNA: TGTGCCTGGAGTGCGGGACAGGGGTCCTATGGCTACACCTTC; CDR3: CAWSAGQGSYGYTF
V: TRBV27; J: TRBJ1-2; D: TRBD1; size: -; DNA: TGTGCCAGCAGTCTGGGGGCAGGGGGACTTGGCTACACCTTC; CDR3: CASSLGAGGLGYTF
V: TRBV25-1; J: TRBJ2-1; D: TRBD2; size: -; DNA: TGTGCCAGCAGTGAATCGGGGGGGGTTTACAATGAGCAGTTCTTC; CDR3: CASSESGGVYNEQFF
V: TRBV7-2; J: TRBJ2-5; D: -; size: once; DNA: TGTGCCAGCAGCTCCCGGACTGGCGAGACCCAGTACTTC; CDR3: CASSSRTGETQYF
V: TRBV6-1; J: TRBJ1-1; D: -; size: -; DNA: TGTGCCAGCAGAGGAACGGGGAACACTGAAGCTTTCTTT; CDR3: CASRGTGNTEAFF
V: TRBV19; J: TRBJ2-7; D: -; size: -; DNA: TGTGCCAGTAGTATCCCAGGGCGCGAGCAGTACTTC; CDR3: CASSIPGREQYF
V: TRBV5-1; J: TRBJ1-6; D: -; size: -; DNA: TGCGCCAGCACTCCCGGGACTGAGAATTCACCCCTCCACTTT; CDR3: CASTPGTENSPLHF
V: TRBV18; J: TRBJ1-2; D: TRBD1; size: -; DNA: TGTGCCAGCTCTCTCACAGGAAAGGGGGCCTATGGCTACACCTTC; CDR3: CASSLTGKGAYGYTF
V: TRBV2; J: TRBJ1-2; D: TRBD1; size: once; DNA: TGTGCCAGCAGTGAAAATCAGGGGGCGTGGGGCTACACCTTC; CDR3: CASSENQGAWGYTF
V: TRBV7-9; J: TRBJ1-6; D: -; size: -; DNA: TGTTCCAGCAGCGCGAGTTATAATTCACCCCTCCACTTT; CDR3: CSSSASYNSPLHF
V: TRBV9; J: TRBJ2-7; D: -; size: -; DNA: TGTGCCAGCAGCGTAGATGCAGGGGAGTCCTACGAGCAGTACTTC; CDR3: CASSVDAGESYEQYF
V: TRBV30; J: TRBJ1-5; D: -; size: -; DNA: TGTGCCTGGAGTGATTATAGCAATCAGCCCCAGCATTTT; CDR3: CAWSDYSNQPQHF
V: TRBV5-1; J: TRBJ1-3; D: -; size: -; DNA: TGCGCCAGCAGAGCGGCCTCGCGACCAAACACCATATATTTT; CDR3: CASRAASRPNTIYF
V: TRBV7-9; J: TRBJ2-7; D: -; size: -; DNA: TGTACCAGCAGCTTATCATCCTCCTACGAGCAGTACTTC; CDR3: CTSSLSSSYEQYF
V: TRBV4-1; J: TRBJ2-1; D: TRBD2; size: few; DNA: TGCGCCAGCAGCCAACCCTTAGCGGGGGTTGGGGGCTCCTACAATGAGCAGTTCTTC; CDR3: CASSQPLAGVGGSYNEQFF
V: TRBV6-6; J: TRBJ1-3; D: -; size: -; DNA: TGTGCCAGCAGTTACTCCGGGACAGGAAACACCATATATTTT; CDR3: CASSYSGTGNTIYF
V: TRBV6-4; J: TRBJ2-4; D: -; size: -; DNA: TGTGCCAGCAGTGAGGGGGCGAACAACATTCAGTACTTC; CDR3: CASSEGANNIQYF
V: TRBV5-1; J: TRBJ2-1; D: TRBD2; size: -; DNA: TGCGCCAGCAGCTTGATGATAGCTAGCGGGGGGCTCAATGAGCAGTTCTTC; CDR3: CASSLMIASGGLNEQFF